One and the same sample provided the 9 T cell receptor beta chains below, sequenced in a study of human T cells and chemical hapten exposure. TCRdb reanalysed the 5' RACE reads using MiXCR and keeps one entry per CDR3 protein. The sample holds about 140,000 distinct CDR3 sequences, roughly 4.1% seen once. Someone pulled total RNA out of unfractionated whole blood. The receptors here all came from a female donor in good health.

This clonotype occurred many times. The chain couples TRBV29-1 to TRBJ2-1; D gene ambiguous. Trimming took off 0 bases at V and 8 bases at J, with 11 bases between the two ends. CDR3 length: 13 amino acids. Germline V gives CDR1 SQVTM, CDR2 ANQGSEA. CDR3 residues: CSVEERAVDEQFF. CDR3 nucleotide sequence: TGCAGCGTTGAAGAAAGGGCAGTGGATGAGCAGTTCTTC.

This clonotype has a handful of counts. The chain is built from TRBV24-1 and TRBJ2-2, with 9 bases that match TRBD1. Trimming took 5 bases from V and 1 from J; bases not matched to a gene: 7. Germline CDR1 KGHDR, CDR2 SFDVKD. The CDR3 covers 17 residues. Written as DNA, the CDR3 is TGTGCCACCAGTGGGGGGACAGGGATCTTGAACACCGGGGAGCTGTTTTTT. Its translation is CATSGGTGILNTGELFF.

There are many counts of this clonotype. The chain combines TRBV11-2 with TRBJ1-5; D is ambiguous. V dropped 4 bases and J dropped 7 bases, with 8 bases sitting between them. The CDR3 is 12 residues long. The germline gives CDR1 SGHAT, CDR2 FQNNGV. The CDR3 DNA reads TGTGCCAGCAGCTCTTATTCCCAGCCCCAGCATTTT. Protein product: CASSSYSQPQHF.

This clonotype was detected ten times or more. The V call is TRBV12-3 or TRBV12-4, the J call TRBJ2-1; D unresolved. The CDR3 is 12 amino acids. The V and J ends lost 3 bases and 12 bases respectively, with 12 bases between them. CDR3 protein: CASSLTARGQFF. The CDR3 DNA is TGTGCCAGCAGTTTGACGGCCCGCGGGCAGTTCTTC.

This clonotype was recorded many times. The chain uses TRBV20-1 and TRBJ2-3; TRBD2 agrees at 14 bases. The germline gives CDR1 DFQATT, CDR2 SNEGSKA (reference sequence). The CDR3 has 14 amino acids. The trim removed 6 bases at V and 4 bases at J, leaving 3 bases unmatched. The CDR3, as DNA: TGCAGTGCGGGACTAGCGGGGGACCCAGATACGCAGTATTTT. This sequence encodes CSAGLAGDPDTQYF.

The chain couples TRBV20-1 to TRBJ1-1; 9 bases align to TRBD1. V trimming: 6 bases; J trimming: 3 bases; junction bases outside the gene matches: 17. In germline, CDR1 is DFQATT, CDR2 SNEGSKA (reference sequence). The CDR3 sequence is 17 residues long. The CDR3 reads CSAVPGQGALGDTEAFF. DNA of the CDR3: TGCAGTGCAGTCCCGGGACAGGGAGCCCTAGGGGACACTGAAGCTTTCTTT.

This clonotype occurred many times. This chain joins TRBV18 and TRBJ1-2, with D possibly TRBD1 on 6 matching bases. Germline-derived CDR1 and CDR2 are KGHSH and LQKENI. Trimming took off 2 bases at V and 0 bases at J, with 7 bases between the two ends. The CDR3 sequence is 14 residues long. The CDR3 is CASSPSGANYGYTF. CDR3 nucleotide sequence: TGTGCCAGCTCACCATCAGGGGCTAACTATGGCTACACCTTC.

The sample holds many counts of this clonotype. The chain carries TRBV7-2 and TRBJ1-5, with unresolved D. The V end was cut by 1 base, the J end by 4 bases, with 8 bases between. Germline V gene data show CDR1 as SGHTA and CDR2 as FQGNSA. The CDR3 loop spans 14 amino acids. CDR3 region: CASSLVNRNQPQHF. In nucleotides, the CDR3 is TGTGCCAGCAGCTTAGTTAATCGGAATCAGCCCCAGCATTTT.

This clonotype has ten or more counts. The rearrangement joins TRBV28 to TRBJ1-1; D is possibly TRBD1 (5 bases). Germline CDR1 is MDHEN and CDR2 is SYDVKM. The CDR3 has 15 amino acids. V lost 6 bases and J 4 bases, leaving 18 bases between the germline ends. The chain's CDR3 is CASSPLGREATEAFF. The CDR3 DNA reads TGTGCCAGCAGCCCCCTCGGCAGGGAGGCCACTGAAGCTTTCTTT. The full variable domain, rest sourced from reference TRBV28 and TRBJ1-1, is DVKVTQSSRYLVKRTGEKVFLECVQDMDHENMFWYRQDPGLGLRLIYFSYDVKMKEKGDIPEGYSVSREKKERFSLILESASTNQTSMYLCASSPLGREATEAFFGQGTRLTVV.